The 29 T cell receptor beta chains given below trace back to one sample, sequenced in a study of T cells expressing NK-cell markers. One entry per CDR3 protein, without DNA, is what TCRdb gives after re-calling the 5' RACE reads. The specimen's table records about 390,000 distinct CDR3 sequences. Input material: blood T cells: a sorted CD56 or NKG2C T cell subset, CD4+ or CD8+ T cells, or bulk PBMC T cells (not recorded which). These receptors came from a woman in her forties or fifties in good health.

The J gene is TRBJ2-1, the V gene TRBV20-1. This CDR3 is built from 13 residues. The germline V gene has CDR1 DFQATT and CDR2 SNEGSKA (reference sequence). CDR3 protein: CSASSAYNNEQFF.

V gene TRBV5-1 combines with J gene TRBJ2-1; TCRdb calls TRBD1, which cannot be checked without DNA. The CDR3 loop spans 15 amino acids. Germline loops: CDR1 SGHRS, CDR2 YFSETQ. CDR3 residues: CASSPWTGNGNEQFF.

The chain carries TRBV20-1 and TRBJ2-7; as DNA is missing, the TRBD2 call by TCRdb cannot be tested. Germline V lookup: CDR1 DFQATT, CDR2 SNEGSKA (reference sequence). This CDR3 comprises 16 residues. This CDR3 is CSAGGTSGLTTYEQYF.

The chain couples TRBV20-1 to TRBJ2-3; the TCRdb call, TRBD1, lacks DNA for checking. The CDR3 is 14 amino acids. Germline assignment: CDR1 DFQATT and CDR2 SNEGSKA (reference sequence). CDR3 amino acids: CSAVPTGGPDTQYF.

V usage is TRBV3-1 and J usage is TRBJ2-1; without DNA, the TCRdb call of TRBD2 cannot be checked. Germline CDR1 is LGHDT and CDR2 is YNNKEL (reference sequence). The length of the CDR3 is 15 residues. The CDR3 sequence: CASSRRGLAYNEQFF.

CDR3 protein: CASSQDPSGLAGRNEQFF. The V call is TRBV4-2, the J call TRBJ2-1; checking the TCRdb D call of TRBD2 is not possible without DNA. CDR3 size: 18 residues. Germline loops: CDR1 LGHNA, CDR2 YNFKEQ.

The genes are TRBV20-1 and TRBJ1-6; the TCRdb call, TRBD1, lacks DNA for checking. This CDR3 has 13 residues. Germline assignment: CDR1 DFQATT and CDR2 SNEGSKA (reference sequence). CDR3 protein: CSVTGGYNSPLHF.

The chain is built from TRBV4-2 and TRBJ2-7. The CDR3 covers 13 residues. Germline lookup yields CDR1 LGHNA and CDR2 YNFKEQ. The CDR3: CASSRGSSNEQYF.

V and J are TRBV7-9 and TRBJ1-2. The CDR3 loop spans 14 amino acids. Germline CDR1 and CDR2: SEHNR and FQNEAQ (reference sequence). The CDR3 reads CASSLAESNYGYTF.

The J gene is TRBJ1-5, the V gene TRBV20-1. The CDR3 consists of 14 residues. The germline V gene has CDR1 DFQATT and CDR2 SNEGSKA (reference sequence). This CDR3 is CSARDPVTGQPQHF.

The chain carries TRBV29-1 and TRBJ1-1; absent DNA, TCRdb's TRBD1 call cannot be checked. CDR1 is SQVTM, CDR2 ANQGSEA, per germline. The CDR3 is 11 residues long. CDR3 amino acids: CSVRPGTEAFF.

CDR3 in amino acids: CSVVRDRIYEQYF. This chain connects TRBV29-1 to TRBJ2-7; with no DNA, the TCRdb D assignment of TRBD1 cannot be verified. The CDR3 length is 13 residues. Per the germline V gene, CDR1 is SQVTM and CDR2 is ANQGSEA.

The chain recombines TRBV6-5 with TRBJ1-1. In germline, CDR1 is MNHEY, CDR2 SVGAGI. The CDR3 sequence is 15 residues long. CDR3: CASSYSSGLSTEAFF.

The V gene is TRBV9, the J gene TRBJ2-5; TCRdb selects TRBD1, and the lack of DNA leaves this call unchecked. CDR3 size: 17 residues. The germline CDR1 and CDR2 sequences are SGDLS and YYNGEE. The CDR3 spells CASSVGPRPLPGETQYF.

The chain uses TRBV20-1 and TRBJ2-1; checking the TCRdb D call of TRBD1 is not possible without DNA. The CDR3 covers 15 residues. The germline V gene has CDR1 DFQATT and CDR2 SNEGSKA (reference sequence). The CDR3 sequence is CSARVPGTNYNEQFF.

CDR3 loop: CASSTQGGTWGQYF. The chain has TRBV5-1 and TRBJ2-7; the TCRdb call, TRBD2, lacks DNA for checking. The CDR3 runs to 14 residues. Looked up from germline, CDR1 is SGHRS and CDR2 is YFSETQ.

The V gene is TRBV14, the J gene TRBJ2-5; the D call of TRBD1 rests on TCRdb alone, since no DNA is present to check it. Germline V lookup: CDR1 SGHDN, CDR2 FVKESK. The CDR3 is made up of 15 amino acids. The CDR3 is CASSQEWGARETQYF.

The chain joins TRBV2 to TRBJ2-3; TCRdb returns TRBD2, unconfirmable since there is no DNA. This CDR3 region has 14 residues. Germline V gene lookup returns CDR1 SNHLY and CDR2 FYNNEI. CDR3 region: CASKGLADTDTQYF.

The CDR3 loop is CATSRDLRGSSPLHF. This rearrangement joins TRBV15 to TRBJ1-6. The CDR3 runs 15 residues. Germline CDR1 and CDR2: LNHNV and YYDKDF (reference sequence).

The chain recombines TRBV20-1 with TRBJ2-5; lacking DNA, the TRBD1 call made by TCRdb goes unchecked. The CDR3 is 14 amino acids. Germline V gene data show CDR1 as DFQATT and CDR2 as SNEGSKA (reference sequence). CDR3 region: CSATDRILQETQYF.

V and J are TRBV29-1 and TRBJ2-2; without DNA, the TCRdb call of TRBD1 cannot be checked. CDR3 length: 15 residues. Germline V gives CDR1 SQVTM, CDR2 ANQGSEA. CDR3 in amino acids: CSVQRGALISGELFF.

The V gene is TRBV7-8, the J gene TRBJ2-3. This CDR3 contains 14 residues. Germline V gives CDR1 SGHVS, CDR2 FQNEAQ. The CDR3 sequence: CASSFYAYLDTQYF.

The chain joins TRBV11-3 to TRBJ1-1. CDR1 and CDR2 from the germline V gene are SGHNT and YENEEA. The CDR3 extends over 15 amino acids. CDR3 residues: CASSLGGGANTEAFF.

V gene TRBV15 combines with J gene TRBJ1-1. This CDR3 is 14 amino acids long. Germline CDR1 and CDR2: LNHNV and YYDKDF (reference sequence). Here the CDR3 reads CATSRDVSGSEAFF.

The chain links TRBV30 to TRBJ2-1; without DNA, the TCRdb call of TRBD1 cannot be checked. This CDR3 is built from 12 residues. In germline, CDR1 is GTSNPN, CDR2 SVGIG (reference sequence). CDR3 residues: CAWVLQGYEQFF.

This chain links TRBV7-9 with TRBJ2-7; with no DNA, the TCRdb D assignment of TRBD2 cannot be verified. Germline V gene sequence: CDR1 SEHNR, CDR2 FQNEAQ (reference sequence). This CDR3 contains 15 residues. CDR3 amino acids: CASSPAGRFSYEQYF.

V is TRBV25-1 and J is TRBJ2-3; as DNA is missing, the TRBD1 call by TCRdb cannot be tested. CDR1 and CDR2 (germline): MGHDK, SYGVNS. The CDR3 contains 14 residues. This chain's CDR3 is CASSGDTGSDTQYF.

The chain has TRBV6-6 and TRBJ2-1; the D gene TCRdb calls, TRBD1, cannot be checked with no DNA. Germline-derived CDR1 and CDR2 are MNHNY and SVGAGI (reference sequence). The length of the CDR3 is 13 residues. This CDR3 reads CASGGGTSGEQFF.

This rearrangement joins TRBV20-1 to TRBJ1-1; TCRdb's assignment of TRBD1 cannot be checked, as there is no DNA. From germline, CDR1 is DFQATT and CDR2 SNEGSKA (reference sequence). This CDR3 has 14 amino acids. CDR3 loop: CSAPNPRGNTEAFF.